This TCR beta chain came from a study of blood T cell repertoires in COVID-19. At the level of the study: The analysed material was cDNA or gDNA that came from T cells, B-cell-depleted T cells, or PBMCs.

The CDR3 runs to 16 residues. Germline V gene data show CDR1 as SGHVS and CDR2 as FQNEAQ. V was shortened by 5 bases and J by 2 bases, with 15 bases between the two germline ends. This clone was detected a few times. Generated by immunoSEQ multiplex PCR, the TCRdb table keeps only in-frame clones and is missing some. The table shows roughly 290,000 clones, with about 89% occurring only once. The sample taken for sequencing was peripheral blood. The sequence derives from a woman aged 55-69 years with acute or convalescent COVID-19. The chain has TRBV7-8 and TRBJ2-2, with TRBD1 as a possible D gene (6 bases). CDR3 amino acids: CASSRTQGSNTGELFF. The CDR3 bases are TGTGCCAGCAGCCGAACGCAGGGGAGCAACACCGGGGAGCTGTTTTTT.